This T cell receptor (beta chain) was documented in a study of shared clonotypes between healthy human individuals (dated by TCRdb to 2019 to 2021). Study-wide context: A couple of women and three men aged 18 to 49 years were included in the cohort. For each donor, CD4 naive and CD4 memory were each given three plates, CD8 naive was given two plates, and CD8 memory was given one plate. To estimate repertoire size and how much clonotypes are shared between individuals, the study performed deep sequencing of blood TCR repertoires from a few healthy adults. To increase sequencing depth and limit assay-specific biases, different laboratories used diverse techniques to prepare libraries and sequence TCR repertoires. Between about 0.85 and 9.5 billion PBMCs per donor were obtained by leukapheresis. Study-wide findings and limitations: Compared with non-shared clonotypes, clonotypes shared by all four sorted-subset donors had higher generation probabilities. Sharing across several donors was observed for roughly 5.4% of naive CD4, under 4% of naive CD8, 2% to 2.5% of memory CD4, and roughly 0.4% of memory CD8 clonotypes. Because the study included only a small number of donors, the genetic and exposure-history diversity represented was limited. Estimated clonotype richness was generally larger for naive than for memory subsets. Pairwise subsampling led to the expectation that sequencing depth would affect the degree of clonotype sharing among donors. Even with the large sequencing depth, rarefaction of the sorted-subset datasets indicated that sequencing was incomplete. Sampling was restricted to blood, and TCR repertoires in tissue are likely to differ from TCR repertoires in blood.

Details on this clone: The antigen this receptor binds is unknown. The input lacks base qualities; no much larger clone sits a single base away.

Using the deep immunoSEQ assay, multiplex PCR amplified TCR CDR3 regions from genomic DNA. Genomic DNA extracted from each cell subset was distributed evenly over all wells of several immunoSEQ 96-well plates, and each plate served as one replicate. For sorted subsets, each replicate PCR was loaded with 200 ng genomic DNA, equivalent to some 27,000 T cell genomes. The purified libraries were quantified using a Qubit 3.0 fluorometer, sized with a Bioanalyzer 2100, and then quantified again using the KAPA Library Quantification kit. Each immunoSEQ 96-well plate was sequenced on its own single-read 150-cycle Illumina NextSeq 550 flow cell. Regarding the original processing steps: Because the immunoSEQ output held only junctional sequences and lacked quality scores, the filtering could not match the filtering applied to full-length reads. Sequences were annotated with PyIR, a Python wrapper for IgBLAST v1.9, and V/J genes and CDR3 were assigned using IMGT germline references. Any read was removed if the V/J assignment was weak (E-value above 1e-6), the CDR3 was missing, or the read contained stop codons, out-of-frame junctions, or ambiguous translated residues. V3J clonotypes were defined as sequences sharing the same inferred V gene, J gene, and CDR3 amino acid sequence. The percentage overlap between two repertoires was calculated by dividing the number of shared unique clonotypes by the size of the smaller repertoire. RTK rarefaction, the Chao1 estimator, and Recon v2.1 estimates of unobserved clonotypes were used to assess repertoire richness. OLGA was used to compute generation probabilities for all TCRbeta clonotypes that the gDNA method yielded from several donors. TCRdb mirrors the immuneACCESS table, restricted to in-frame sequences. Some clones are absent from its copies; in checked studies, under half trace to an unresolved V gene, and the reason for the others is unknown. The V and J calls and clone size come from that table; D and trimming were worked out from the DNA. The sample table shows about 520,000 clones, and 90% to 96% are seen once. The ten top clones hold about 0.06% of the sample.

V lost 3 bases and J lost 0 bases; the stretch between them is 11 bases long. For CDR1 and CDR2, the germline V gene lists SGHTA and FQGNSA. The CDR3 runs 16 residues from the cysteine to the phenylalanine. This entry keeps only the CDR3 DNA: 48 bases, framed from base 1. Donors were healthy HIV-negative adults with no recently reported acute infections or vaccinations. Every donor was a Caucasian adult residing in Nashville, Tennessee, USA. Magnetic negative selection was used to enrich CD4+ T cells, after which naive cells were positively selected on CD45RA and the negative fraction became the memory subset. After blood collection by leukapheresis, PBMCs were isolated using Ficoll-Histopaque density gradient centrifugation and then cryopreserved in the vapor phase of liquid nitrogen. Analytical flow cytometry was used to check the purity and quantity of each magnetically sorted T cell population. Genomic DNA was isolated from every sorted fraction and measured by UV absorbance on a Nanodrop 2000c.

Sequencing was done on a sample of naive CD4+ T cells sorted from blood. The sample's cell subset or site, from its label and the paper: CD45RA+ positively selected. The rearranged segments are TRBV7-2 and TRBJ2-2; TRBD1 might be the D gene, on 6 matching bases. The TCR comes from a woman under 40 in good health. The nucleotide sequence reads as follows: TGTGCCAGCAGCTTGTTTACAGGGACGAACACCGGGGAGCTGTTTTTT. Its amino acids are CASSLFTGTNTGELFF.